This is a list of T cell receptor beta chains from one sample in a study of CD4 T cells in relation to SARS-CoV-2 and coronaviruses. Sequenced by immunoSEQ multiplex PCR; TCRdb stores in-frame clones only, minus some. The sample carries 60,000 or so clones, about 94% recorded once. Sequenced material: naive CD4+ T cells from PBMCs. These receptors all come from a human donor in good health. The CDR3 runs from the conserved cysteine through the conserved F or W. A D gene is named only where the DNA matches it firmly. Expanded clones are given a class, and other clones once, few, many or no size at all.

d_gene	j_gene	v_gene	abundance	len	CDR3aa	CDR3nt
NA	TRBJ1-5	TRBV28	NA	16	CASSLSPFGTYQPQHF	TGTGCCAGCAGTTTATCCCCTTTTGGCACCTATCAGCCCCAGCATTTT
TRBD2	TRBJ2-7	TRBV5-1	NA	14	CASGRLAGDYEQYF	TGCGCCAGCGGTAGACTAGCGGGAGACTACGAGCAGTACTTC
NA	TRBJ2-5	TRBV4-2	NA	11	CASTRGETQYF	TGTGCCAGCACCAGGGGAGAGACCCAGTACTTC
NA	TRBJ1-2	TRBV27	NA	18	CASSLSGGGGLTNYGYTF	TGTGCCAGCAGTTTATCGGGAGGGGGGGGGCTAACTAACTATGGCTACACCTTC
NA	TRBJ1-4	TRBV7-8	NA	16	CASSRSGTATNEKLFF	TGTGCCAGCAGCCGGAGCGGGACGGCAACTAATGAAAAACTGTTTTTT
NA	TRBJ2-2	TRBV27	NA	16	CASSIRVTANTGELFF	TGTGCCAGCTCCATCCGGGTAACAGCTAACACCGGGGAGCTGTTTTTT
TRBD2	TRBJ2-3	TRBV27	NA	17	CASSPRLAGLNTDTQYF	TGTGCCAGCAGTCCCAGACTAGCGGGGTTAAACACAGATACGCAGTATTTT
NA	TRBJ2-5	TRBV20-1	NA	14	CSASTGALEETQYF	TGCAGTGCTAGTACCGGGGCCCTTGAAGAGACCCAGTACTTC
NA	TRBJ1-6	TRBV9	NA	15	CASSPRRTDNSPLHF	TGTGCCAGCAGCCCGCGACGGACCGATAATTCACCCCTCCACTTT
NA	TRBJ2-5	TRBV5-5	NA	18	CASSLLGATGRGQETQYF	TGTGCCAGCAGCTTATTGGGGGCCACGGGACGCGGTCAAGAGACCCAGTACTTC
NA	TRBJ1-4	TRBV6-1	once	14	CASSESGDNEKLFF	TGTGCCAGCAGTGAATCAGGAGATAATGAAAAACTGTTTTTT
TRBD2	TRBJ2-1	TRBV3-1/TRBV3-2	NA	20	CASSQAGGSGSFISHNEQFF	TGTGCCAGCAGCCAGGCGGGGGGTAGCGGGAGTTTTATCAGCCACAATGAGCAGTTCTTC
NA	TRBJ1-3	TRBV2	NA	13	CASSGGSGNTIYF	TGTGCCAGCAGTGGGGGCTCTGGAAACACCATATATTTT
NA	TRBJ1-4	TRBV19	NA	18	CASSIDGRGKLANEKLFF	TGTGCCAGTAGTATAGATGGACGGGGAAAGTTGGCTAATGAAAAACTGTTTTTT
TRBD1	TRBJ2-4	TRBV14	NA	15	CASSFLQGAKNIQYF	TGTGCCAGCAGCTTTTTACAGGGGGCCAAAAACATTCAGTACTTC
NA	TRBJ2-7	TRBV11-2	once	18	CASSLDRGWAVQSYEQYF	TGTGCCAGCAGCTTAGATAGGGGTTGGGCCGTTCAATCCTACGAGCAGTACTTC
NA	TRBJ2-2	TRBV30	once	18	CAWSRPRGLALNTGELFF	TGTGCCTGGAGTCGTCCACGGGGGCTAGCGCTGAACACCGGGGAGCTGTTTTTT
NA	TRBJ2-1	TRBV9	once	17	CASGNRWRTTRGNEQFF	TGTGCCAGTGGAAACCGGTGGCGGACAACCCGGGGGAATGAGCAGTTCTTC
TRBD2	TRBJ2-1	TRBV27	NA	16	CASSPKPTSGSYEQFF	TGTGCCAGCAGTCCCAAACCGACTAGCGGGAGCTATGAGCAGTTCTTC
NA	TRBJ2-2	TRBV9	NA	17	CASSVRGGDLVPGELFF	TGTGCCAGCAGCGTAAGGGGGGGGGATCTAGTTCCCGGGGAGCTGTTTTTT
TRBD2	TRBJ2-1	TRBV18	once	17	CASSPPAGRASYNEQFF	TGTGCCAGCTCACCACCGGCCGGGAGGGCCTCCTACAATGAGCAGTTCTTC
NA	TRBJ1-4	TRBV18	NA	16	CASSPELRATNEKLFF	TGTGCCAGCTCACCAGAGTTGAGAGCAACTAATGAAAAACTGTTTTTT
TRBD2	TRBJ2-3	TRBV7-9	NA	19	CASSLNGLSRGGRTDTQYF	TGTGCCAGCAGCTTAAATGGTTTATCCCGGGGAGGGCGCACAGATACGCAGTATTTT
TRBD1	TRBJ1-5	TRBV4-1	once	15	CASSPEGGQNQPQHF	TGCGCCAGCAGTCCGGAGGGGGGACAGAATCAGCCCCAGCATTTT
TRBD1	TRBJ1-3	TRBV25-1	NA	15	CASSDQDRGRNTIYF	TGTGCCAGCAGTGACCAAGACAGGGGCAGAAACACCATATATTTT
TRBD2	TRBJ2-1	TRBV14	NA	15	CASSNSGRLINEQFF	TGTGCCAGCAGCAATAGCGGGAGGTTGATAAATGAGCAGTTCTTC
TRBD2	TRBJ2-1	TRBV19	NA	16	CASSLLAGASYNEQFF	TGTGCCAGTAGCCTTCTAGCGGGAGCATCCTACAATGAGCAGTTCTTC
NA	TRBJ2-7	TRBV9	NA	16	CASSAGSPKRSYEQYF	TGTGCCAGCAGCGCGGGGTCTCCAAAGCGGTCCTACGAGCAGTACTTC
TRBD1	TRBJ2-7	TRBV5-1	NA	14	CASSLDRGGYEQYF	TGCGCCAGCAGCTTGGACAGGGGTGGGTACGAGCAGTACTTC
NA	TRBJ2-3	TRBV19	NA	16	CASSDMGRGAADTQYF	TGTGCCAGTAGTGATATGGGAAGAGGGGCAGCAGATACGCAGTATTTT
NA	TRBJ2-3	TRBV28	NA	14	CASSSRNGVDTQYF	TGTGCCAGCAGTTCAAGGAATGGGGTGGATACGCAGTATTTT
NA	TRBJ2-7	TRBV18	NA	15	CASSPMEGYSYEQYF	TGTGCCAGCTCCCCGATGGAGGGGTACTCCTACGAGCAGTACTTC
TRBD2	TRBJ2-5	TRBV6-4	NA	16	CASSDRFCREGKTQYF	TGTGCCAGCAGTGACCGGTTCTGTCGGGAGGGGAAGACCCAGTACTTC
TRBD2	TRBJ2-1	TRBV5-1	NA	15	CASSLGTRSYNEQFF	TGCGCCAGCAGCTTGGGGACTAGGTCTTACAATGAGCAGTTCTTC
TRBD2	TRBJ2-7	TRBV7-6	NA	18	CASSLEVSTSGLTYEQYF	TGTGCCAGCAGCTTAGAGGTGTCGACTAGCGGACTTACCTACGAGCAGTACTTC
TRBD2	TRBJ2-2	TRBV18	NA	17	CASSPPGLAGSTGELFF	TGTGCCAGCTCACCACCTGGACTAGCGGGTAGCACCGGGGAGCTGTTTTTT
TRBD1	TRBJ1-4	TRBV19	NA	15	CASSISGGIVEKLFF	TGTGCCAGTAGTATTTCAGGGGGGATTGTTGAAAAACTGTTTTTT
NA	TRBJ1-1	TRBV11-3	NA	13	CASSLRQGTEAFF	TGTGCCAGCAGCTTACGGCAGGGGACTGAAGCTTTCTTT
TRBD2	TRBJ2-4	TRBV7-9	NA	15	CASSISGRYENIQYF	TGTGCCAGCAGCATTAGCGGGAGATACGAAAACATTCAGTACTTC
NA	TRBJ1-3	TRBV14	NA	15	CASSPGRGGGNTIYF	TGTGCCAGCAGCCCCGGACGGGGCGGTGGAAACACCATATATTTT
TRBD1	TRBJ2-7	TRBV11-2	NA	16	CASSLEDRGRIYEQYF	TGTGCCAGCAGCTTAGAGGACAGGGGGCGAATCTACGAGCAGTACTTC